This TCR beta chain derives from a study of early T cells in non-severe SARS-CoV-2 infection. Study information: Sequencing targeted bulk RNA from unsorted whole blood, leaving chains unpaired.

This CDR3 comprises 16 residues. Losses at the gene ends were 4 bases for V and 2 bases for J; bases not matched to a gene: 9. Germline lookup yields CDR1 MGHDK and CDR2 SYGVNS. cDNA molecules, individually, were tagged with unique molecular identifiers. A single record per CDR3 protein comes from TCRdb applying MiXCR to the 5' RACE reads. The profile shows about 97,000 distinct CDR3 sequences, approximately 11% of them singletons. Regarding the study as a whole: Anti-spike CD8 responses were favored by VDJdb matching, which missed private and CD4 specificities.

This clonotype occurred a few times. What it binds is not known. The receptor was isolated from an adult who was a healthcare worker with PCR-confirmed SARS-CoV-2 infection or an uninfected control (not recorded which). The chain recombines TRBV25-1 with TRBJ2-3; 7 bases align to TRBD1. The sample here was whole blood, taken at baseline. The CDR3 DNA follows: TGTGCCAGCAGTGGAAGGACAGGACCTCCCACAGATACGCAGTATTTT. Its protein is CASSGRTGPPTDTQYF.